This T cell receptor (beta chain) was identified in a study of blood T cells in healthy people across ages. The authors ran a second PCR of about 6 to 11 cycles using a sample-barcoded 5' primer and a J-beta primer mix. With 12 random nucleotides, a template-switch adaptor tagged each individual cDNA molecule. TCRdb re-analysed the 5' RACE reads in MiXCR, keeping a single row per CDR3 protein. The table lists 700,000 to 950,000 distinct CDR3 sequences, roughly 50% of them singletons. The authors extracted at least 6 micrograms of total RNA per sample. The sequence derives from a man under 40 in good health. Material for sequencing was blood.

The CDR3 loop reads CASSIRVEDTQYF. The CDR3 nucleotides are TGTGCCAGTAGTATAAGGGTGGAGGATACGCAGTATTTT. The chain links TRBV19 to TRBJ2-3; D is unclear. From germline, CDR1 is LNHDA and CDR2 SQIVND (reference sequence). This CDR3 is 13 amino acids long. The V end lost 2 bases, the J end lost 6 bases, and 9 bases lay between the germline ends.